These T cell receptor beta chains were read from a single sample in a study of shared clonotypes between healthy human individuals. Some clones are missing from TCRdb's copy, which holds only in-frame ones; the method was immunoSEQ multiplex PCR. This sample yields about half a million clones, of which over 75% are seen a single time; roughly an eighth belongs to the top ten. The sequencing input was PBMCs. The receptors shown here come from a middle-aged woman in good health. Some clones in this sample may be carry-over from other donors' samples. The CDR3 runs from the conserved cysteine through the conserved F or W. A D gene is named only where the DNA matches it firmly. Clone size appears in some rows only: once, few, many, or a class for an expanded clone.

NA,NA,11,TRBJ2-7,TRBV29-1,TGCAGCGCCCGGAGAAGCTACGAGCAGTACTTC,CSARRSYEQYF
TRBD1,NA,16,TRBJ2-7,TRBV5-1,TGCGCCAGCAGCCCCACGGGGGGGACAGGGGGCTCCGAGCAGTACTTC,CASSPTGGTGGSEQYF
TRBD1,NA,16,TRBJ2-2,TRBV11-2,TGTGCCAGCAGCTTAGGGCTAGGGGGCTACACCGGGGAGCTGTTTTTT,CASSLGLGGYTGELFF
NA,NA,15,TRBJ2-5,TRBV18,TGTGCCAGCTCACCACGGACGGGTTCGGGAGAGACCCAGTACTTC,CASSPRTGSGETQYF
NA,NA,16,TRBJ2-7,TRBV7-8,TGTGCCAGCAGCTTCCCGGCAGGCGGGGTAAACTACGAGCAGTACTTC,CASSFPAGGVNYEQYF
NA,NA,14,TRBJ2-5,TRBV28,TGTGCCAGCAGTCTATGGGGAGTTGGTGAGACCCAGTACTTC,CASSLWGVGETQYF
TRBD2,NA,19,TRBJ2-7,TRBV4-2,TGTGCCAGCAGCCTCCAGACTAGCGGGAGGGCCGGTCGGGGCTACGAGCAGTACTTC,CASSLQTSGRAGRGYEQYF
TRBD1,NA,14,TRBJ1-2,TRBV6-1,TGTGCCAGCACATGGGACAGGCAATACTATGGCTACACCTTC,CASTWDRQYYGYTF
TRBD1,NA,13,TRBJ1-5,TRBV6-6,TGTGCCAGCAGTCGACAGGGAAATCAGCCCCAGCATTTT,CASSRQGNQPQHF
TRBD1,NA,14,TRBJ1-2,TRBV28,TGTGCCAGCAGCTCAGGGGGCTCTAACTATGGCTACACCTTC,CASSSGGSNYGYTF
NA,NA,16,TRBJ2-7,TRBV5-5,TGTGCCAGCAGCTTGGAATCCTGGACAAGCTCCTACGAGCAGTACTTC,CASSLESWTSSYEQYF
TRBD1,NA,14,TRBJ1-1,TRBV5-1,TGCGCCAGCAGCTCGACAGGGGTGGACACTGAAGCTTTCTTT,CASSSTGVDTEAFF
NA,NA,16,TRBJ2-3,TRBV2,TGTGCCAGCAGTGACTCCCTCGGACTCGGCACAGATACGCAGTATTTT,CASSDSLGLGTDTQYF
NA,few,12,TRBJ1-1,TRBV7-9,TGTGCCAGCAGCTGGGACAAGTCCGAAGCTTTCTTT,CASSWDKSEAFF
NA,NA,13,TRBJ1-5,TRBV2,TGTGCCAGCGCGTTTTCCGGCAATCAGCCCCAGCATTTT,CASAFSGNQPQHF
NA,NA,15,TRBJ1-5,TRBV19,TGTGCCAGTAGTCCTCTTCTGGGGGGTAATCAGCCCCAGCATTTT,CASSPLLGGNQPQHF
NA,NA,15,TRBJ2-1,TRBV7-9,TGTGCCAGCAGCCCCAGGGGTTTTGCCTACAATGAGCAGTTCTTC,CASSPRGFAYNEQFF
TRBD2,NA,13,TRBJ2-3,TRBV30,TGTGCCTGGAGAGACGGGGGGGTGGATACGCAGTATTTT,CAWRDGGVDTQYF
TRBD1,NA,14,TRBJ2-1,TRBV27,TGTGCCAGCAGTCAGACAGGGAATTTGAATGAGCAGTTCTTC,CASSQTGNLNEQFF
NA,NA,13,TRBJ2-7,TRBV28,TGTGCCAGCAGTTCTCCCCTTGTTTTCGAGCAGTACTTC,CASSSPLVFEQYF
NA,many,17,TRBJ2-1,TRBV4-3,TGCGCCAGCAGCCAAGGCTATTCCCGCGAACACTACAATGAGCAGTTCTTC,CASSQGYSREHYNEQFF
TRBD2,NA,15,TRBJ2-1,TRBV7-9,TGTGCCAGCAGCTTAAAAGGACTAGCGCACAATGAGCAGTTCTTC,CASSLKGLAHNEQFF
NA,NA,15,TRBJ2-1,TRBV10-1,TGCGCCAGCAGGCTTGACAGCGACTCCTACAATGAGCAGTTCTTC,CASRLDSDSYNEQFF
NA,NA,11,TRBJ1-1,TRBV30,TGTGCCTTTGGATTGATGACTGAAGCTTTCTTT,CAFGLMTEAFF
NA,NA,13,TRBJ1-4,TRBV2,TGTGCCAGCAATTTCGGTCCAAATGAAAAACTGTTTTTT,CASNFGPNEKLFF
NA,few,14,TRBJ1-4,TRBV6-4,TGTGCCACCTCAGAAGGCAACTTAAATGAAAAACTGTTTTTT,CATSEGNLNEKLFF
TRBD1,NA,17,TRBJ2-6,TRBV6-4,TGTGCCAGCAGTGATGGACAGGACGGACCTGGGGCCAACGTCCTGACTTTC,CASSDGQDGPGANVLTF
NA,NA,14,TRBJ2-5,TRBV18,TGTGCCAGCTCACCTACAGCAGGACAAGAGACCCAGTACTTC,CASSPTAGQETQYF
NA,NA,15,TRBJ1-5,TRBV28,TGTGCCAGCAGTTCCGCAACGGACAGACTAGAGCCCCAGCATTTT,CASSSATDRLEPQHF